This T cell receptor (beta chain) was documented in a study of shared T cell receptors in the human thymus. J was trimmed by 6 bases and V by 8 bases; bases with no gene match: 15. The CDR3 contains 16 residues. Germline loops: CDR1 WSHSY, CDR2 SAAADI. Sequencing was performed with immunoSEQ multiplex PCR; in TCRdb, only in-frame clones are kept and a portion is missing. The sample includes 700,000 or so clones, 70% to 90% of them seen just once. The sample was also linked to a second study, of human thymus T cells. That paper states: Obtained as resections during corrective heart surgery, the thymus tissue was then studied. Repertoires from thymus and blood appeared to show biased V and J gene usage.

This clonotype was sampled from a girl under two years old with a congenital heart defect. Sequenced material: thymocytes. This chain links TRBV10-2 with TRBJ2-2; 7 bases are a match to TRBD1. DNA of the CDR3: TGCGCCAGCCGTTCACCTAGACAGGGCTTGGCCGGGGAGCTGTTTTTT. Protein: CASRSPRQGLAGELFF.